A single sample gave rise to the 24 T cell receptor beta chains below, sequenced in a study of CD8 T cells in ankylosing spondylitis. TCRdb called the 5' RACE reads again in MiXCR, with one record for every CDR3 protein. The sample yields some 140,000 distinct CDR3 sequences, approximately 10% seen once. What was sequenced was blood, either unsorted or a sorted T cell fraction (not recorded which). The receptors come from a female donor with ankylosing spondylitis or in good health (not recorded which).

This clonotype was seen more than once but under ten times. This chain uses TRBV5-4 with TRBJ2-4, with 9 nucleotides matching TRBD2. Germline V CDR1 and CDR2: SGHNT, YYREEE (reference sequence). The CDR3 contains 16 residues. The junction had 6 bases not matched to a gene; V was cut back by 2 bases and J by 3 bases. The CDR3 DNA reads as TGTGCCAGCAGCTTTTCGACTAGCGGTCTCAAAAACATTCAGTACTTC. Translated: CASSFSTSGLKNIQYF.

This clonotype was recorded at least ten times. V usage is TRBV13 and J usage is TRBJ2-1, with TRBD2 matching over 12 bases. V shed 5 bases, J shed 9 bases, and the junction held 8 bases outside the gene matches. CDR1 is PRHDT, CDR2 FYEKMQ, per germline (reference sequence). The CDR3 contains 15 residues. The DNA for the CDR3 is TGTGCCAGCAGCCCGACTAGCGGGAGAGCCCTTGAGCAGTTCTTC. This sequence encodes CASSPTSGRALEQFF.

In its sample, this clonotype was seen a few times. V is TRBV11-2 and J is TRBJ2-2, with 11 bases lining up with TRBD1. Trimming removed 5 bases from V and 4 bases from J; junction bases left unmatched: 6. There are 16 residues in the CDR3. Germline V gene sequence: CDR1 SGHAT, CDR2 FQNNGV. The CDR3: CASSGGTGGFTGELFF. For the CDR3, the DNA is TGTGCCAGCAGCGGCGGGACAGGGGGATTCACCGGGGAGCTGTTTTTT.

In this sample, this clonotype turned up many times. This chain uses TRBV11-2 with TRBJ2-1; D possibly corresponds to TRBD2 (5 bases). V gave up 4 bases and J gave up 3 bases, with 10 bases separating them. Germline CDR1 is SGHAT and CDR2 is FQNNGV. This CDR3 spans 14 amino acids. CDR3 nucleotide sequence: TGTGCCAGCAGCTCCGCCGGACTCTACAATGAGCAGTTCTTC. It codes for CASSSAGLYNEQFF. Based on the CDR3 plus reference TRBV11-2 and TRBJ2-1, the full variable domain is EAGVAQSPRYKIIEKRQSVAFWCNPISGHATLYWYQQILGQGPKLLIQFQNNGVVDDSQLPKDRFSAERLKGVDSTLKIQPAKLEDSAVYLCASSSAGLYNEQFFGPGTRLTVL.

This clonotype was seen many times. The chain recombines TRBV5-6 with TRBJ1-2; D is uncertain. V lost 0 bases to trimming and J lost 2 bases, with 5 bases between them. In germline, CDR1 is SGHDT, CDR2 YYEEEE. There are 13 residues in the CDR3. The DNA for the CDR3 is TGTGCCAGCAGCTTGGCATCAAACTATGGCTACACCTTC. Translated, it gives CASSLASNYGYTF.

As for this clonotype: It may be a read error: a sequence one base away is much more abundant. This chain joins TRBV20-1 and TRBJ2-1, with 7 bases aligning to TRBD2. Germline CDR1 is DFQATT and CDR2 is SNEGSKA (reference sequence). The CDR3 consists of 15 residues. The CDR3 protein is CSARAGTISYKEQFF. The DNA for the CDR3 is TGCAGTGCTAGAGCCGGGACTATCTCCTACAAGGAGCAGTTCTTC.

Regarding this clonotype: A single base separates this from a much larger clone, so it may be a read error. CDR3 DNA: TGCAGTGCTAGAGACAGCGGGAGCCACTACGAGCAGTACTTC. It specifies CSARDSGSHYEQYF. The V and J genes are TRBV20-1 and TRBJ2-7; 8 bases map to TRBD2. The CDR3 is 14 amino acids. CDR1 and CDR2 from the germline V gene are DFQATT and SNEGSKA (reference sequence). The junction had 4 bases not matched to a gene; V was cut back by 0 bases and J by 3 bases.

This clonotype appeared many times. The CDR3 spells CASSGTSWGTQYF. CDR3 nucleotides: TGTGCCAGCAGTGGGACTAGCTGGGGGACCCAGTACTTC. V gene TRBV2 combines with J gene TRBJ2-5; the match to TRBD2 covers 8 bases. CDR3 length: 13 amino acids. V was clipped by 4 bases and J by 7 bases; unmatched bases: 5. Germline lookup yields CDR1 SNHLY and CDR2 FYNNEI.

The CDR3 loop reads CASSLASGQGYSNQPQHF. DNA of the CDR3: TGTGCCAGCAGCTTGGCTTCGGGGCAGGGCTATAGCAATCAGCCCCAGCATTTT. The V call is TRBV5-5, the J call TRBJ1-5, with D possibly TRBD1 on 5 matching bases. The length of the CDR3 is 18 residues. Germline assignment: CDR1 SGHKS and CDR2 YYEKEE (reference sequence). V lost 0 bases and J 0 bases, leaving 16 bases between the germline ends.

This clonotype was picked up a small number of times. J is TRBJ2-2 and V is TRBV3-1; 11 bases match TRBD2. V lost 1 base, J lost 1 base, and 2 bases stayed unmatched. Looked up from germline, CDR1 is LGHDT and CDR2 is YNNKEL (reference sequence). The CDR3 length is 17 residues. CDR3: CASSQGGTSGNTGELFF. CDR3 nucleotide sequence: TGTGCCAGCAGCCAAGGCGGGACTAGCGGGAACACCGGGGAGCTGTTTTTT.

Regarding this clonotype: A clone one base away is much larger, so this may be a read error. The V and J genes are TRBV6-5 and TRBJ2-2, with 14 bases lining up with TRBD2. The CDR3 sequence is 17 residues long. Per germline, CDR1 MNHEY and CDR2 SVGAGI. The chain's CDR3 is CPSSTRLAGGPRGELFF. The CDR3 nucleotides read TGTCCCAGCAGTACCCGACTAGCGGGAGGGCCCAGGGGGGAGCTGTTTTTT.

The rearrangement links TRBV19 to TRBJ2-3, with a possible D match to TRBD1 (6 bases). V lost 6 bases and J 2 bases, leaving 12 bases between the germline ends. The CDR3 loop spans 14 amino acids. CDR1 is LNHDA and CDR2 is SQIVND in the germline V gene (reference sequence). The CDR3 loop is CASSTGSYTDTQYF. In nucleotides, the CDR3 is TGTGCCAGTAGCACAGGGTCCTACACAGATACGCAGTATTTT. Filled out from reference TRBV19 and TRBJ2-3, the complete variable domain reads DGGITQSPKYLFRKEGQNVTLSCEQNLNHDAMYWYRQDPGQGLRLIYYSQIVNDFQKGDIAEGYSVSREKKESFPLTVTSAQKNPTAFYLCASSTGSYTDTQYFGPGTRLTVL.

This clonotype was seen at least ten times. V and J are TRBV5-1 and TRBJ1-2; D ambiguous. The CDR3 is 15 residues long. Germline V gene data show CDR1 as SGHRS and CDR2 as YFSETQ. Trimming left V 1 base short and J 5 bases short, with 15 bases between. Here the CDR3 DNA reads TGCGCCAGCAGCTTGAACAGCGGGGAGGGTTATGGCTACACCTTC. It translates to CASSLNSGEGYGYTF.

At least ten counts were recorded for this clonotype. J is TRBJ1-3 and V is TRBV12-3 or TRBV12-4; D not resolved. The CDR3 covers 14 residues. Trimming took off 1 base at V and 0 bases at J, with 4 bases between the two ends. In DNA, the CDR3 is TGTGCCAGCAGTTTAGGCTTCTCTGGAAACACCATATATTTT. It encodes CASSLGFSGNTIYF.

The CDR3 loop reads CASSLSFEVNGYTF. The CDR3 DNA is TGTGCCAGCAGCTTAAGTTTCGAGGTGAATGGCTACACCTTC. This chain joins TRBV7-9 and TRBJ1-2, with no clear D. Germline CDR1 is SEHNR and CDR2 is FQNEAQ (reference sequence). The CDR3 extends over 14 amino acids. V was trimmed by 2 bases and J by 6 bases, leaving 13 bases between them.

In this sample, this clonotype turned up many times. The genes are TRBV24-1 and TRBJ1-2, with unresolved D. Per the germline V gene, CDR1 is KGHDR and CDR2 is SFDVKD. The CDR3 runs 15 residues. V dropped 4 bases and J dropped 0 bases, with 11 bases sitting between them. In DNA, the CDR3 is TGTGCCACCAGTGAAGGGCAGATGGCTAACTATGGCTACACCTTC. Protein sequence: CATSEGQMANYGYTF.

This clonotype has a count of ten or more. The chain employs TRBV2 and TRBJ2-5; 9 bases align to TRBD2. CDR3 length equals 14 residues. V was pared by 6 bases and J by 1 base, with 3 bases of the junction left unmatched. CDR1 is SNHLY, CDR2 FYNNEI, per germline. The CDR3 coding sequence is TGTGCCAGCAGCCTGACTAGCGGCCAAGAGACCCAGTACTTC. Encoded protein: CASSLTSGQETQYF.

This clonotype was seen at least ten times. This CDR3 is CASSLSGGYEQYF. The CDR3 coding sequence is TGCGCCAGCAGTCTTTCGGGGGGGTACGAGCAGTACTTC. The chain uses TRBV5-1 and TRBJ2-7; 8 bases agree with TRBD2. The CDR3 runs to 13 residues. CDR1 is SGHRS and CDR2 is YFSETQ in the germline V gene. J gave up 4 bases and V 5 bases, and 5 bases lay outside the gene matches. Variable domain in full (rest from reference TRBV5-1 and TRBJ2-7): KAGVTQTPRYLIKTRGQQVTLSCSPISGHRSVSWYQQTPGQGLQFLFEYFSETQRNKGNFPGRFSGRQFSNSRSEMNVSTLELGDSALYLCASSLSGGYEQYFGPGTRLTVT.

The V call is TRBV27, the J call TRBJ1-5; D gene ambiguous. Trimming stripped 3 bases from V and 3 bases from J, with 12 bases between. Germline CDR1 and CDR2: MNHEY and SMNVEV (reference sequence). The CDR3 spans 15 residues. The CDR3 spells CASSFGTHPNQPQHF. The CDR3 DNA sequence: TGTGCCAGCAGTTTCGGTACCCATCCCAATCAGCCCCAGCATTTT.

This clonotype was counted at least ten times. The CDR3 loop reads CASSQDSFGSLETQYF. The DNA for the CDR3 is TGTGCCAGCAGCCAAGATAGTTTTGGATCGTTGGAGACCCAGTACTTC. This chain connects TRBV3-1 to TRBJ2-5; unclear D gene. The germline CDR1 and CDR2 sequences are LGHDT and YNNKEL (reference sequence). V shed 0 bases and J shed 5 bases, with 16 bases lying between them. The CDR3 contains 16 residues.

In its sample, this clonotype was seen a few times. V gene TRBV7-2 combines with J gene TRBJ1-4; 7 bases match TRBD1. This CDR3 has 15 amino acids. Germline CDR1 and CDR2: SGHTA and FQGNSA. With V trimmed by 5 bases and J by 5 bases, 8 bases remained unmatched. This CDR3 is CASSQGLDRNEKLFF. The CDR3 DNA sequence: TGTGCCAGCAGCCAGGGACTGGACAGGAATGAAAAACTGTTTTTT.

This clonotype was observed at least ten times. The chain employs TRBV29-1 and TRBJ1-2, with a weak D call TRBD1 (5 bases). The CDR3 spans 14 residues. Trimming removed 3 bases from V and 3 bases from J, with 14 bases in between. In germline, CDR1 is SQVTM, CDR2 ANQGSEA. CDR3 nucleotides: TGCAGCGTTGACCCCTCGGGGGGGGACTATGGCTACACCTTC. As protein: CSVDPSGGDYGYTF.

This clonotype was recorded at least ten times. The V call is TRBV20-1, the J call TRBJ1-1, with TRBD1 as a possible D gene (5 bases). V dropped 1 base and J dropped 0 bases, with 6 bases sitting between them. CDR3 length: 13 amino acids. Germline V CDR1 and CDR2: DFQATT, SNEGSKA (reference sequence). CDR3 DNA: TGCAGTGCTAGAGCGGGGGTGAACACTGAAGCTTTCTTT. Residues: CSARAGVNTEAFF.

This clonotype has a count of ten or more. The chain combines TRBV20-1 with TRBJ2-5, with 13 nucleotides matching TRBD2. Germline V gene lookup returns CDR1 DFQATT and CDR2 SNEGSKA (reference sequence). CDR3 length equals 14 residues. The CDR3 region has the DNA TGCAGCGCAGGACTAGCGGGGGCGTCGGGGGCCCAGTACTTC. Its protein is CSAGLAGASGAQYF.